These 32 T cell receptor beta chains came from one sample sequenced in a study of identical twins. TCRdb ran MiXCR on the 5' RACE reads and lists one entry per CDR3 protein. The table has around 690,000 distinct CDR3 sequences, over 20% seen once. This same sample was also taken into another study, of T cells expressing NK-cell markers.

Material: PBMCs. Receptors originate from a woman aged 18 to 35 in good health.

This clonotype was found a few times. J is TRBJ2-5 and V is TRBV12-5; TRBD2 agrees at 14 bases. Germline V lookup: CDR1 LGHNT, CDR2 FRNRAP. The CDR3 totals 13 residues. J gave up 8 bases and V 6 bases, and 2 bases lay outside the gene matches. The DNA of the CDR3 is TGTGCTAGTGGCGGGACTAGCGGGGGTACCCAGTACTTC. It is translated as CASGGTSGGTQYF. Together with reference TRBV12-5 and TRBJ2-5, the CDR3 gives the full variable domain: DARVTQTPRHKVTEMGQEVTMRCQPILGHNTVFWYRQTMMQGLELLAYFRNRAPLDDSGMPKDRFSAEMPDATLATLKIQPSEPRDSAVYFCASGGTSGGTQYFGPGTRLLVL.

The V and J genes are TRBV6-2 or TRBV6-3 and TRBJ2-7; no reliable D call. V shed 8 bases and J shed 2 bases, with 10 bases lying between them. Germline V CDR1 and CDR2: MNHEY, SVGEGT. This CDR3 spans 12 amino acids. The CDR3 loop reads CASGEMTYEQYF. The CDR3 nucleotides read TGTGCCAGCGGGGAAATGACCTACGAGCAGTACTTC.

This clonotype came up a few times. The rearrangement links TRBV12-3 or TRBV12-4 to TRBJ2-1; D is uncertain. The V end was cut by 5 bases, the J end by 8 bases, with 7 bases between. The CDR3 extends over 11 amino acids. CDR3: CASSSAYEQFF. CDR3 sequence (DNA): TGTGCCAGCAGTAGCGCCTATGAGCAGTTCTTC.

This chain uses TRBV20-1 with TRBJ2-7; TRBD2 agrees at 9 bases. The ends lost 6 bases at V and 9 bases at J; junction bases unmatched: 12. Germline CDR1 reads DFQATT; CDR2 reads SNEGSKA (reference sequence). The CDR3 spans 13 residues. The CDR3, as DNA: TGCAGTGCCCGAGGAAGGACTAGCGATCCGCAGTACTTC. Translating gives CSARGRTSDPQYF.

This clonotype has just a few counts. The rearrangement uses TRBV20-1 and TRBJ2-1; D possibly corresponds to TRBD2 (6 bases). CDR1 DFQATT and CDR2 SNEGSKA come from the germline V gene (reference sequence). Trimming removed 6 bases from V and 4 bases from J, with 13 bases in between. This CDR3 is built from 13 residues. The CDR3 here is CSATSPRYNEQFF. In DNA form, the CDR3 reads TGCAGTGCCACTAGCCCAAGGTACAATGAGCAGTTCTTC.

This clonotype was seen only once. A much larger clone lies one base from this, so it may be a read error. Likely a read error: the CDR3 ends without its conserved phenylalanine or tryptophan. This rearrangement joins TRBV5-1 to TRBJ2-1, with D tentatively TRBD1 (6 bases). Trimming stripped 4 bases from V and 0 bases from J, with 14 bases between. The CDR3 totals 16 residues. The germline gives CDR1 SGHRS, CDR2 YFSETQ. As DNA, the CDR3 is TGCGCCAGCAGCAGGAAAGCGGACAGCTCCTACAATGAGCAGTTCCTC. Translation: CASSRKADSSYNEQFL.

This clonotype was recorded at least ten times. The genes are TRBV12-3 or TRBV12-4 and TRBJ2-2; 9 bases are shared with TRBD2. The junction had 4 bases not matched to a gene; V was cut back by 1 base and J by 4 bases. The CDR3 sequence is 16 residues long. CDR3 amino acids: CASSLGLAVITGELFF. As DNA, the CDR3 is TGTGCCAGCAGTTTAGGACTAGCGGTAATCACCGGGGAGCTGTTTTTT.

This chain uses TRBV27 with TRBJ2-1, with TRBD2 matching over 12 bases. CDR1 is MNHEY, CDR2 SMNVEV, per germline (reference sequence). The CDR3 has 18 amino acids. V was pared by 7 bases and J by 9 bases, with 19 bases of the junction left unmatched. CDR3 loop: CASIPARLAGAPLGEQFF. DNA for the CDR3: TGTGCCAGCATTCCTGCGAGACTAGCGGGAGCTCCGCTTGGTGAGCAGTTCTTC.

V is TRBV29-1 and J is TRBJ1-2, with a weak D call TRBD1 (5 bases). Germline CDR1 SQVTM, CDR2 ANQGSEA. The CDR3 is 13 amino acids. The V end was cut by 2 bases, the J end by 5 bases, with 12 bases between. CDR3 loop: CSVEFAGIYGYTF. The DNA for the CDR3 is TGCAGCGTTGAATTCGCAGGGATTTATGGCTACACCTTC.

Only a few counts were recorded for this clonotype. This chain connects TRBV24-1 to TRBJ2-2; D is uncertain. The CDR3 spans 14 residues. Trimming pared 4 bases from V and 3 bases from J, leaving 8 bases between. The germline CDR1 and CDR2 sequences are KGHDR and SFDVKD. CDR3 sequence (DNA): TGTGCCACCAGTGACCCCCAGCACACCGGGGAGCTGTTTTTT. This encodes CATSDPQHTGELFF.

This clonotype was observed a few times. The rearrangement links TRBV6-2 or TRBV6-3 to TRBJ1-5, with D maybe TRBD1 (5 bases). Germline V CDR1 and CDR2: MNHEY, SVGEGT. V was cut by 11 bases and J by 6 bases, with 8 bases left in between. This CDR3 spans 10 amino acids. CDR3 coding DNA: TGTGCCGCGGGGGGTCAGCCCCAGCATTTT. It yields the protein CAAGGQPQHF.

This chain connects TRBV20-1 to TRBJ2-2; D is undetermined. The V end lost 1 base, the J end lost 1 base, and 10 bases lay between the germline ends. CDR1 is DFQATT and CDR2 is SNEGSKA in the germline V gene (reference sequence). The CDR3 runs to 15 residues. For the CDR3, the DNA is TGCAGTGCTAGAGTCCCGTCCCTGAACACCGGGGAGCTGTTTTTT. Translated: CSARVPSLNTGELFF.

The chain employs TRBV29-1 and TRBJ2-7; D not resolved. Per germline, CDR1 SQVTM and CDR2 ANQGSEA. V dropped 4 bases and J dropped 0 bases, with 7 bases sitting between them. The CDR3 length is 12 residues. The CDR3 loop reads CSVGGVSYEQYF. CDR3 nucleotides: TGCAGCGTTGGAGGCGTCTCCTACGAGCAGTACTTC.

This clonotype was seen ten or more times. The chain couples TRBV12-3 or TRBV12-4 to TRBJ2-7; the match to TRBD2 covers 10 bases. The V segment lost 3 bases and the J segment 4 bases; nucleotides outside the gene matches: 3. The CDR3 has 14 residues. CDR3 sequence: CASSFRLAGYEQYF. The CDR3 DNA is TGTGCCAGCAGTTTTAGACTAGCGGGTTACGAGCAGTACTTC.

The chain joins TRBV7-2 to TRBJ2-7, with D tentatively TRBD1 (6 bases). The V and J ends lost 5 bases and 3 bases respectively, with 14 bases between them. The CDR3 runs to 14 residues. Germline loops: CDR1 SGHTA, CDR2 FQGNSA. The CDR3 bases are TGTGCCAGCAGCCCTCAGGGGAACGGCTACGAGCAGTACTTC. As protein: CASSPQGNGYEQYF. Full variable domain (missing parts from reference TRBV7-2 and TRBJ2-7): GAGVSQSPSNKVTEKGKDVELRCDPISGHTALYWYRQSLGQGLEFLIYFQGNSAPDKSGLPSDRFSAERTGGSVSTLTIQRTQQEDSAVYLCASSPQGNGYEQYFGPGTRLTVT.

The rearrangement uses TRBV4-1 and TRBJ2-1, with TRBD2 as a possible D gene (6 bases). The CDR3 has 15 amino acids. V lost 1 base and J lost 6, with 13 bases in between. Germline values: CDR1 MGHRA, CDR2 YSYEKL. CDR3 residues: CASSQAGVVGNEQFF. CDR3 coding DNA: TGCGCCAGCAGCCAAGCGGGGGTGGTTGGCAATGAGCAGTTCTTC.

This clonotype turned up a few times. CDR3 sequence (DNA): TGCAGTGTCGCAAGAGCGGGGGGTTATTACGAGCAGTTCTTC. Protein: CSVARAGGYYEQFF. The chain links TRBV20-1 to TRBJ2-1, with 9 bases that match TRBD2. CDR1 DFQATT and CDR2 SNEGSKA come from the germline V gene (reference sequence). V lost 7 bases to trimming and J lost 10 bases; unmatched junction nucleotides: 14. CDR3 length equals 14 residues.

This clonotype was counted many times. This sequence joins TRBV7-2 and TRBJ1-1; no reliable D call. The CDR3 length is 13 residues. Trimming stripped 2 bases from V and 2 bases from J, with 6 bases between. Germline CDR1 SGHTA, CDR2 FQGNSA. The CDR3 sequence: CASSLQENTEAFF. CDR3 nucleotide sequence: TGTGCCAGCAGCTTACAGGAAAACACTGAAGCTTTCTTT.

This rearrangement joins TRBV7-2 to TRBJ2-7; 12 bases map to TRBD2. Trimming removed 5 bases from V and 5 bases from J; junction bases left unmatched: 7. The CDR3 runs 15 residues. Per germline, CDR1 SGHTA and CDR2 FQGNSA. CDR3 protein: CASSPRLAGAHEQYF. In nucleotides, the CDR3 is TGTGCCAGCAGCCCCCGACTAGCGGGAGCTCACGAGCAGTACTTC.

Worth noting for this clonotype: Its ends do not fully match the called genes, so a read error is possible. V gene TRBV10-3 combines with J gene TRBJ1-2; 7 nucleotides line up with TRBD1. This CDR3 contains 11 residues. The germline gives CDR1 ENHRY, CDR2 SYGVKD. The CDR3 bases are TGTGCCATCGGGGACCCAGGGGACAGTTGCTTC. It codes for CAIGDPGDSCF.

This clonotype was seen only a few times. CDR3 sequence: CSASLSLGEKLFF. CDR3 DNA sequence: TGCAGTGCTAGTCTCAGCCTAGGTGAAAAACTGTTTTTT. The rearrangement links TRBV20-1 to TRBJ1-4; unclear D gene. CDR3 length: 13 residues. Germline assignment: CDR1 DFQATT and CDR2 SNEGSKA (reference sequence). Trimming took 3 bases from V and 7 from J, leaving 12 bases between them.

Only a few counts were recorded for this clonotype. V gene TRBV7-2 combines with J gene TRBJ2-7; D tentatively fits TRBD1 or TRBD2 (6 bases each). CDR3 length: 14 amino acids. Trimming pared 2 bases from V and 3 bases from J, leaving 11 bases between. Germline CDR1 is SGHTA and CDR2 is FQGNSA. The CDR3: CASSLQRGDYEQYF. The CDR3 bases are TGTGCCAGCAGCTTACAAAGGGGGGACTACGAGCAGTACTTC.

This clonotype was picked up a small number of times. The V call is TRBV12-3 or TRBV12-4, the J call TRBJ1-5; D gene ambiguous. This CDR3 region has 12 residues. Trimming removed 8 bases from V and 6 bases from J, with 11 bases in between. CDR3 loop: CASGNNGQPQHF. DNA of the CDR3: TGTGCCAGCGGTAACAACGGTCAGCCCCAGCATTTT.

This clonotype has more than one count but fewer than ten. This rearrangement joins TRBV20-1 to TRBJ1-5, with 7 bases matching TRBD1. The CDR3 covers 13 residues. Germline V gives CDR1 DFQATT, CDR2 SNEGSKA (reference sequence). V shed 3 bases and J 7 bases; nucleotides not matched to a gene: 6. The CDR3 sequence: CSARGTRGQPQHF. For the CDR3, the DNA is TGCAGTGCTAGGGGGACCAGGGGGCAGCCCCAGCATTTT.

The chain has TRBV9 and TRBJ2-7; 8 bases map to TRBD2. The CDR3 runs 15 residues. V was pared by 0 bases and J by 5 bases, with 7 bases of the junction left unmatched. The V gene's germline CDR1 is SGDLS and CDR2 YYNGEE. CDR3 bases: TGTGCCAGCAGCGTAGGGGCGGGGGGCCCGAACGAGCAGTACTTC. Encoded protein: CASSVGAGGPNEQYF.

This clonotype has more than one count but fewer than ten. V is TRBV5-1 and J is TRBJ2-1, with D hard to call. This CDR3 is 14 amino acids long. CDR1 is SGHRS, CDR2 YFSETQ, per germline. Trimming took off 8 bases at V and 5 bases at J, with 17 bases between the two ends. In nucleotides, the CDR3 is TGCGCCAGTGAGAAGATCGGCAGCAACAATGAGCAGTTCTTC. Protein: CASEKIGSNNEQFF.

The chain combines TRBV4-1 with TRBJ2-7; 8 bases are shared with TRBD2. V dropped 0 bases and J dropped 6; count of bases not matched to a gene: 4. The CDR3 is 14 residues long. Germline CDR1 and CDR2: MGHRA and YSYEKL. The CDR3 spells CASSQETGGSEQYF. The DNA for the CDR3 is TGCGCCAGCAGCCAAGAGACGGGAGGGAGCGAGCAGTACTTC.

The CDR3 region has the DNA TGTGCCAGCAGCTTTTCCGGGCAGGCTTTCTTT. The encoded protein is CASSFSGQAFF. The chain has TRBV6-6 and TRBJ1-1, with D uncertain. V lost 6 bases and J 11 bases, leaving 13 bases between the germline ends. The CDR3 covers 11 residues. Germline V CDR1 and CDR2: MNHNY, SVGAGI (reference sequence).

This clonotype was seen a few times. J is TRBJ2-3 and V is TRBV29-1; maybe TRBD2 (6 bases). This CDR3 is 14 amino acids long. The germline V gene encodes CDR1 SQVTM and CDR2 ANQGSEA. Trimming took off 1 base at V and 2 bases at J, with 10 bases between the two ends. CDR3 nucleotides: TGCAGCGTTGAAGGTAGCGGCTTCACAGATACGCAGTATTTT. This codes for CSVEGSGFTDTQYF.

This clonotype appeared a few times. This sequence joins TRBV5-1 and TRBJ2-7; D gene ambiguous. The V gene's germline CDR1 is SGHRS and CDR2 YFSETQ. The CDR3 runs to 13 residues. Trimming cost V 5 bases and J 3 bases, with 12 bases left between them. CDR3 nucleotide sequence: TGCGCCAGCAGTTCCCAGACGAACTACGAGCAGTACTTC. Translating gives CASSSQTNYEQYF.

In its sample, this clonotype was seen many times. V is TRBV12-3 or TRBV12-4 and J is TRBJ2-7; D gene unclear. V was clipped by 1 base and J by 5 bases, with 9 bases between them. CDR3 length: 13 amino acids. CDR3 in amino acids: CASSLETGDEQYF. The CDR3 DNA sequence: TGTGCCAGCAGTTTAGAAACTGGGGACGAGCAGTACTTC.

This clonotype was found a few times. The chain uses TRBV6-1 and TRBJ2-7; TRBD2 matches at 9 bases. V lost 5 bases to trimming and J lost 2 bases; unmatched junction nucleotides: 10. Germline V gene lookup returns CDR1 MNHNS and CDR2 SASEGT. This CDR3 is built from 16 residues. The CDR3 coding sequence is TGTGCCAGCAGTCGTTTTGCGGGAGGGCGGGCCTACGAGCAGTACTTC. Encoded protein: CASSRFAGGRAYEQYF.